The 25 T cell receptor beta chains below come from one sample, sequenced in a study of blood T cell repertoires in COVID-19 (dated by TCRdb to the early 2020s). Receptor libraries were prepared by the immunoSEQ multiplex PCR assay. The table comes from immuneACCESS by way of TCRdb, which keeps in-frame sequences with V and J called. Part of the clones is missing from these tables; in studies checked, under half for an unresolved V gene and the rest for unknown reasons. Within this sample are 110,000 to 150,000 clones, with roughly 88% of them counted one time only. Together, the top ten hold 1.5% to 2% of the sample. The sequenced sample was peripheral blood. The receptors stem from an older man with acute or convalescent COVID-19.

This clone was seen only once. This chain joins TRBV11-2 and TRBJ1-5, with a tentative D call TRBD1 (6 bases). Trimming pared 5 bases from V and 6 bases from J, leaving 11 bases between. The germline gives CDR1 SGHAT, CDR2 FQNNGV. This CDR3 is 13 amino acids long. The CDR3 sequence: CASSAQGSQPQHF. The DNA for the CDR3 is TGTGCCAGCAGCGCCCAGGGGAGTCAGCCCCAGCATTTT.

This chain uses TRBV6-5 with TRBJ2-5; D possibly corresponds to TRBD1 (5 bases). CDR1 and CDR2 (germline): MNHEY, SVGAGI. V gave up 0 bases and J gave up 4 bases, with 12 bases separating them. The CDR3 sequence is 15 residues long. CDR3 DNA: TGTGCCAGCAGTTACTCCAGGGAAGGAAGAGAGACCCAGTACTTC. This sequence encodes CASSYSREGRETQYF.

The chain employs TRBV5-1 and TRBJ1-4, with 9 bases lining up with TRBD1. V was clipped by 3 bases and J by 7 bases; unmatched bases: 4. The CDR3 length is 14 residues. The germline gives CDR1 SGHRS, CDR2 YFSETQ. DNA for the CDR3: TGCGCCAGCAGCTATACAGGGGGCAGTGAAAAACTGTTTTTT. Amino acid sequence: CASSYTGGSEKLFF.

This clone was found once. The chain couples TRBV13 to TRBJ1-2, with 12 positions matching TRBD1. In germline, CDR1 is PRHDT, CDR2 FYEKMQ (reference sequence). V was clipped by 5 bases and J by 4 bases; unmatched bases: 11. This CDR3 spans 17 amino acids. CDR3 in DNA: TGTGCCAGCAGCACGGGGACAGGGGGCGGAGTCCCCTATGGCTACACCTTC. This codes for CASSTGTGGGVPYGYTF.

The chain employs TRBV7-7 and TRBJ2-2; D perhaps matches TRBD2 (6 bases). Trimming pared 5 bases from V and 1 base from J, leaving 17 bases between. The CDR3 sequence is 17 residues long. Germline V lookup: CDR1 SSHAT, CDR2 FNYEAQ (reference sequence). The CDR3 sequence is CASSTPIWGGNTGELFF. The DNA for the CDR3 is TGTGCCAGCAGCACACCTATTTGGGGAGGGAACACCGGGGAGCTGTTTTTT.

In its sample, this clone was seen once. The gene calls are TRBV18 and TRBJ1-5, with 10 bases identical to TRBD1. The V and J ends lost 3 bases and 4 bases, in that order; junction bases with no gene match: 3. CDR1 and CDR2 from the germline V gene are KGHSH and LQKENI. CDR3 length: 15 residues. Here the CDR3 reads CASSPTDRGNQPQHF. The CDR3 DNA sequence: TGTGCCAGCTCACCTACGGACAGGGGGAATCAGCCCCAGCATTTT.

The genes are TRBV5-1 and TRBJ1-1; D ambiguous. CDR3 size: 13 residues. From germline, CDR1 is SGHRS and CDR2 YFSETQ. V was pared by 4 bases and J by 2 bases, with 9 bases between. The CDR3 DNA sequence: TGCGCCAGCAGCCGCGAGGGAAACACTGAAGCTTTCTTT. This gives the protein CASSREGNTEAFF.

The rearrangement links TRBV5-6 to TRBJ1-3; D remains unclear. The V and J ends lost 4 bases and 1 base respectively, with 9 bases between them. The CDR3 is 14 amino acids. CDR1 is SGHDT, CDR2 YYEEEE, per germline. Here the CDR3 reads CASSGTYSGNTIYF. The CDR3 region has the DNA TGTGCCAGCAGCGGCACATATTCTGGAAACACCATATATTTT.

This chain connects TRBV19 to TRBJ2-1; D perhaps matches TRBD2 (5 bases). CDR1 and CDR2 from the germline V gene are LNHDA and SQIVND (reference sequence). The CDR3 is 15 amino acids. V was cut by 3 bases and J by 0 bases, with 9 bases left in between. The CDR3 reads CASSINGDSYNEQFF. The CDR3 DNA is TGTGCCAGTAGTATTAACGGGGACTCCTACAATGAGCAGTTCTTC. The whole variable domain, remainder taken from reference TRBV19 and TRBJ2-1, is DGGITQSPKYLFRKEGQNVTLSCEQNLNHDAMYWYRQDPGQGLRLIYYSQIVNDFQKGDIAEGYSVSREKKESFPLTVTSAQKNPTAFYLCASSINGDSYNEQFFGPGTRLTVL.

The V and J genes are TRBV6-5 and TRBJ1-1, with 8 bases aligning to TRBD1. V dropped 6 bases and J dropped 5; count of bases not matched to a gene: 5. Germline V CDR1 and CDR2: MNHEY, SVGAGI. This CDR3 region has 13 residues. CDR3 protein: CASRVTGGTEAFF. The CDR3 nucleotides read TGTGCCAGCAGGGTCACAGGGGGAACTGAAGCTTTCTTT.

V is TRBV19 and J is TRBJ2-2, with TRBD1 as a possible D gene (6 bases). CDR1 and CDR2 (germline): LNHDA, SQIVND (reference sequence). The CDR3 is 18 amino acids. The ends were cut back, 6 bases at V and 0 bases at J, with 20 bases in the middle. CDR3 sequence: CASSRRGDTAPNTGELFF. Written as DNA, the CDR3 is TGTGCCAGTAGCCGGAGAGGGGACACGGCCCCGAACACCGGGGAGCTGTTTTTT.

The J gene is TRBJ2-1, the V gene TRBV29-1; TRBD1 matches 8 bases. J was trimmed by 6 bases and V by 6 bases; bases with no gene match: 10. This CDR3 is built from 14 residues. Germline CDR1 SQVTM, CDR2 ANQGSEA. As DNA, the CDR3 is TGCAGCGTCCAAGGGTGGACAGGGACCAATGAGCAGTTCTTC. Protein product: CSVQGWTGTNEQFF.

This clone was observed a handful of times. The chain joins TRBV27 to TRBJ2-5; 12 bases are shared with TRBD2. The length of the CDR3 is 15 residues. CDR1 MNHEY and CDR2 SMNVEV come from the germline V gene (reference sequence). With 3 bases clipped from V and 5 bases from J, the junction kept 4 bases outside the gene matches. CDR3 in DNA: TGTGCCAGCAGTTTCTGGGGACTAGCGGGCGAGACCCAGTACTTC. Amino acids: CASSFWGLAGETQYF.

This sequence joins TRBV2 and TRBJ1-3, with a possible D match to TRBD1 (5 bases). The V end was cut by 0 bases, the J end by 0 bases, with 9 bases between. The CDR3 extends over 16 amino acids. Germline-derived CDR1 and CDR2 are SNHLY and FYNNEI. The DNA of the CDR3 is TGTGCCAGCAGTGAAGCAGGGGCCCACTCTGGAAACACCATATATTTT. Translation gives CASSEAGAHSGNTIYF.

This chain uses TRBV27 with TRBJ1-5; D call uncertain. CDR3 length equals 13 residues. The V and J ends lost 7 bases and 6 bases respectively, with 13 bases between them. Germline V gene data show CDR1 as MNHEY and CDR2 as SMNVEV (reference sequence). CDR3 coding DNA: TGTGCCAGCACCACCCAGGAAGGTCAGCCCCAGCATTTT. Protein: CASTTQEGQPQHF.

The rearrangement links TRBV12-3 or TRBV12-4 to TRBJ1-2; D is ambiguous. The CDR3 totals 11 residues. Between the trimmed V and J ends, which lost 6 bases and 4 bases, there was a span of 6 bases. CDR3 sequence: CASSAGYGYTF. In nucleotides, the CDR3 is TGTGCCAGCAGCGCAGGCTATGGCTACACCTTC.

The genes are TRBV7-9 and TRBJ1-6; unclear D gene. The V and J ends lost 5 bases and 7 bases respectively, with 15 bases between them. The CDR3 has 15 residues. Germline CDR1 reads SEHNR; CDR2 reads FQNEAQ (reference sequence). DNA for the CDR3: TGTGCCAGCAGCCCCGGGGTGGGCGCCAATTCACCCCTCCACTTT. Translating gives CASSPGVGANSPLHF.

This clone occurred a few times. The chain has TRBV5-1 and TRBJ1-3, with 10 nucleotides matching TRBD1. Trimming removed 2 bases from V and 3 bases from J; junction bases left unmatched: 11. The length of the CDR3 is 18 residues. The germline gives CDR1 SGHRS, CDR2 YFSETQ. The CDR3 DNA is TGCGCCAGCAGCTTATTAGCTCTGACAGGGGGCGTTGGAAACACCATATATTTT. Its protein is CASSLLALTGGVGNTIYF.

The rearrangement uses TRBV30 and TRBJ2-7, with a possible D match to TRBD1 (6 bases). CDR3 length equals 12 residues. The V gene's germline CDR1 is GTSNPN and CDR2 SVGIG (reference sequence). V was shortened by 3 bases and J by 3 bases, with 9 bases between the two germline ends. CDR3 loop: CAWSRQVYEQYF. The CDR3 DNA reads as TGTGCCTGGAGCCGACAGGTCTACGAGCAGTACTTC.

The rearrangement uses TRBV28 and TRBJ2-7, with 8 positions matching TRBD1. Germline CDR1 MDHEN, CDR2 SYDVKM. The CDR3 extends over 14 amino acids. V dropped 3 bases and J dropped 2; count of bases not matched to a gene: 3. Here the CDR3 DNA reads TGTGCCAGCAGTTTTTCGGGACAGGCCTACGAGCAGTACTTC. Translating it yields CASSFSGQAYEQYF.

V usage is TRBV5-4 and J usage is TRBJ2-1, with D unclear. The CDR3 runs 12 residues. Trimming removed 4 bases at V and 3 bases at J, with 5 bases between. Germline values: CDR1 SGHNT, CDR2 YYREEE (reference sequence). DNA of the CDR3: TGTGCCAGCAGCGCCAGCTACAATGAGCAGTTCTTC. This translates into CASSASYNEQFF.

V usage is TRBV6-5 and J usage is TRBJ1-4, with TRBD1 matching 10 bases. Germline CDR1 and CDR2: MNHEY and SVGAGI. V gave up 8 bases and J gave up 7 bases; unmatched junction bases: 10. The CDR3 has 15 amino acids. The CDR3 is CASGYRQGAVEKLFF. DNA of the CDR3: TGTGCCAGCGGATACCGACAGGGGGCAGTTGAAAAACTGTTTTTT.

V is TRBV11-2 and J is TRBJ2-5, with 12 bases aligning to TRBD1. CDR1 SGHAT and CDR2 FQNNGV come from the germline V gene. With 5 bases clipped from V and 5 bases from J, the junction kept 3 bases outside the gene matches. The CDR3 loop spans 14 amino acids. The CDR3 loop reads CASSPGQGAETQYF. CDR3 bases: TGTGCCAGCAGCCCGGGACAGGGGGCGGAGACCCAGTACTTC.

This chain joins TRBV7-2 and TRBJ2-3; 14 bases match TRBD2. Germline values: CDR1 SGHTA, CDR2 FQGNSA. J was trimmed by 5 bases and V by 3 bases; bases with no gene match: 4. There are 16 residues in the CDR3. CDR3 bases: TGTGCCAGCAGCTTGGGACTAGCGGGAGCAGAAGATACGCAGTATTTT. Its translation: CASSLGLAGAEDTQYF. The full variable domain, its missing parts supplied by reference TRBV7-2 and TRBJ2-3, is GAGVSQSPSNKVTEKGKDVELRCDPISGHTALYWYRQSLGQGLEFLIYFQGNSAPDKSGLPSDRFSAERTGGSVSTLTIQRTQQEDSAVYLCASSLGLAGAEDTQYFGPGTRLTVL.

This clone was observed a single time. The CDR3 DNA follows: TGTGCCAGCAGTCTCCCCGGGACTAGGATCAATGAGCAGTTCTTC. It encodes CASSLPGTRINEQFF. The gene calls are TRBV28 and TRBJ2-1; 8 positions match TRBD2. CDR3 length: 15 residues. The germline gives CDR1 MDHEN, CDR2 SYDVKM. V was clipped by 5 bases and J by 6 bases; unmatched bases: 9.